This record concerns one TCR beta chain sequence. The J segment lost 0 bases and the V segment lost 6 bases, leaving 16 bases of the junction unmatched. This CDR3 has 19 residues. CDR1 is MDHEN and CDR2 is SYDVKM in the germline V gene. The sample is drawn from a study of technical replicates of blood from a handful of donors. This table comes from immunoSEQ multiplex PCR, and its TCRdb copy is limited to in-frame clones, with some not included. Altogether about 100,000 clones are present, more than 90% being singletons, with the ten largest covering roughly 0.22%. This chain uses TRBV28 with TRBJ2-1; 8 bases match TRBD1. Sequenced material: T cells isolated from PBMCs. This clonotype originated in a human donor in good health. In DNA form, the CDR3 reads TGTGCCAGCAGCTCCCTAGATTTCCGTACAGGGGGCTCCTACAATGAGCAGTTCTTC. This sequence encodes CASSSLDFRTGGSYNEQFF.